This T cell receptor beta chain originates from a study of shared T cell receptors in the human thymus. J gave up 3 bases and V 6 bases, and 13 bases lay outside the gene matches. Germline V gene lookup returns CDR1 MRHNA and CDR2 SNTAGT. CDR3 length: 17 residues. A single count supports this clone. Assay: immunoSEQ multiplex PCR; the TCRdb copy retains only in-frame clones and omits some. The repertoire has approximately 580,000 clones, approximately 80% of them found once; the top ten carry about 0.012%. These records were also assigned to another study, of human thymus T cells. That paper notes: Donor material was obtained from healthy Finnish infants undergoing corrective surgery for congenital heart defects.

The receptor was derived from a boy in the first two years of life with a congenital heart defect. This chain connects TRBV6-4 to TRBJ2-7; 11 bases agree with TRBD2. Sequencing used thymocytes. CDR3 in DNA: TGTGCCAGCAGGAACACTAGCGGGAGAGGCACAGACTACGAGCAGTACTTC. Translated: CASRNTSGRGTDYEQYF.